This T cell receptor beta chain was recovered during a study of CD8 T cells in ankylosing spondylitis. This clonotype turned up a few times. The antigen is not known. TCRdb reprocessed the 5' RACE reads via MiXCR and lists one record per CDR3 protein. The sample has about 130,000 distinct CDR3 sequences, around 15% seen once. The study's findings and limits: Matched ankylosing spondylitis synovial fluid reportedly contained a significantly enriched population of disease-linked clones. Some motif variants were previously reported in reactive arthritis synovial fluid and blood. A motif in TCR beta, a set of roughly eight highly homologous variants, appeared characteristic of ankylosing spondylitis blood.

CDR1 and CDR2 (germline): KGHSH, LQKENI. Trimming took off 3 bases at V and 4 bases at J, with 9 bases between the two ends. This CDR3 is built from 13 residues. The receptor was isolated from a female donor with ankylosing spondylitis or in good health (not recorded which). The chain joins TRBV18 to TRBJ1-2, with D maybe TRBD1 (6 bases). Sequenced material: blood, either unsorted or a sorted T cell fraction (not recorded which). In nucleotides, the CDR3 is TGTGCCAGCTCACCGGACAGTTCCTATGGCTACACCTTC. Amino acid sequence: CASSPDSSYGYTF.